These 13 T cell receptor beta chains came from one sample sequenced in a study of T cells in Graves' hyperthyroidism and ophthalmopathy. Amplification of TCR beta CDR3 regions was performed using RNA transcripts as template. A set of HTBI primers served as the primers for a first-round RT-PCR of the TCR CDR3. TCRdb analysed the multiplex PCR reads with MiXCR anew, one entry per CDR3 protein. The table has approximately 530,000 distinct CDR3 sequences, 16% seen once. The sample comprised blood. The receptors originated from a woman between 18 and 30 years old with Graves' hyperthyroidism.

This clonotype was seen a handful of times. The chain recombines TRBV19 with TRBJ1-5; TRBD1 agrees at 12 bases. CDR1 is LNHDA and CDR2 is SQIVND in the germline V gene (reference sequence). The CDR3 is made up of 16 amino acids. Trimming took 5 bases from V and 5 from J; bases not matched to a gene: 7. The CDR3: CASSSDGTGGHQPQHF. The CDR3 DNA follows: TGTGCCAGTAGTTCCGACGGGACAGGGGGCCATCAGCCCCAGCATTTT.

This clonotype showed up many times. The chain recombines TRBV3-1 with TRBJ2-2, with D tentatively TRBD2 (5 bases). The germline gives CDR1 LGHDT, CDR2 YNNKEL (reference sequence). V was cut by 4 bases and J by 3 bases, with 12 bases left in between. The CDR3 has 15 residues. The CDR3 DNA follows: TGTGCCAGCAGCCCTCGGGGTGGGTACACCGGGGAGCTGTTTTTT. Protein sequence: CASSPRGGYTGELFF.

This clonotype came up a few times. The V gene is TRBV20-1, the J gene TRBJ1-4; D perhaps matches TRBD1 (5 bases). The germline V and J ends were trimmed by 6 bases and 7 bases, with 12 bases remaining between them. Germline V gene sequence: CDR1 DFQATT, CDR2 SNEGSKA (reference sequence). The CDR3 is 12 residues long. DNA of the CDR3: TGCAGTGCCCCAGGGTCGGGTGAAAAACTGTTTTTT. It yields the protein CSAPGSGEKLFF.

This clonotype was picked up many times. This sequence joins TRBV20-1 and TRBJ2-7, with TRBD1 identical over 8 bases. V lost 8 bases, J lost 3 bases, and 6 bases stayed unmatched. Germline V CDR1 and CDR2: DFQATT, SNEGSKA (reference sequence). The CDR3 runs 12 residues. The CDR3 DNA reads as TGCAGTACCAGGGGGCAAGTCTACGAGCAGTACTTC. It specifies CSTRGQVYEQYF.

This clonotype was observed a few times. V gene TRBV4-1 combines with J gene TRBJ1-6; 8 bases are shared with TRBD1. Germline V gene lookup returns CDR1 MGHRA and CDR2 YSYEKL. After removal of 1 base from V and 11 bases from J, the junction contained 13 bases not matched to a gene. There are 17 residues in the CDR3. CDR3 sequence reads: CASSQVLGRDRRAPLHF. The CDR3 DNA reads as TGCGCCAGCAGCCAAGTCCTCGGCCGGGACAGGAGAGCACCCCTCCACTTT.

This clonotype was observed many times. The chain combines TRBV5-8 with TRBJ2-5, with 7 bases lining up with TRBD1. The length of the CDR3 is 13 residues. Germline values: CDR1 SGHTS, CDR2 YDEGEE. J was trimmed by 2 bases and V by 4 bases; bases with no gene match: 2. CDR3 nucleotide sequence: TGTGCCAGCAGCACGGACAGGCAAGAGACCCAGTACTTC. The encoded protein is CASSTDRQETQYF.

This clonotype was picked up many times. This rearrangement joins TRBV27 to TRBJ2-7; possible D gene TRBD1, 5 bases. The germline CDR1 and CDR2 sequences are MNHEY and SMNVEV (reference sequence). With 8 bases removed from V and 6 bases from J, the gap between germline ends came to 20 bases. The CDR3 length is 14 residues. CDR3 region: CASSLAQGRAEQYF. CDR3 bases: TGTGCCAGCTCTTTGGCTCAGGGAAGGGCCGAGCAGTACTTC.

The rearrangement links TRBV5-1 to TRBJ2-3; the D gene is possibly TRBD2 (5 bases). Germline-derived CDR1 and CDR2 are SGHRS and YFSETQ. Trimming stripped 0 bases from V and 1 base from J, with 12 bases between. The CDR3 is made up of 16 amino acids. The CDR3 DNA reads as TGCGCCAGCAGCTTGGGGTCTAGCCCGGGCACAGATACGCAGTATTTT. This codes for CASSLGSSPGTDTQYF. The full variable domain, rest sourced from reference TRBV5-1 and TRBJ2-3, is KAGVTQTPRYLIKTRGQQVTLSCSPISGHRSVSWYQQTPGQGLQFLFEYFSETQRNKGNFPGRFSGRQFSNSRSEMNVSTLELGDSALYLCASSLGSSPGTDTQYFGPGTRLTVL.

Many counts were recorded for this clonotype. This chain connects TRBV12-3 or TRBV12-4 to TRBJ1-2; D perhaps matches TRBD1 (6 bases). This CDR3 is 13 amino acids long. Trimming left V 1 base short and J 8 bases short, with 11 bases between. CDR3 sequence (DNA): TGTGCCAGCAGTTTAGGAAGGGGGGCGGGCTACACCTTC. Its protein is CASSLGRGAGYTF.

This clonotype was detected only once. The J gene is TRBJ2-7, the V gene TRBV19; D might be TRBD2 (6 bases). Germline CDR1 LNHDA, CDR2 SQIVND (reference sequence). Trimming took 6 bases from V and 2 from J, leaving 11 bases between them. The CDR3 totals 13 residues. CDR3 nucleotides: TGTGCCAGTAGCCCGGGAGTTCCCTACGAGCAGTACTTC. Encoded protein: CASSPGVPYEQYF.

This clonotype occurred many times. The chain joins TRBV20-1 to TRBJ2-7, with D tentatively TRBD2 (5 bases). Germline values: CDR1 DFQATT, CDR2 SNEGSKA (reference sequence). V lost 5 bases and J 6 bases, leaving 17 bases between the germline ends. The CDR3 length is 13 residues. The CDR3 coding sequence is TGCAGTGCTCCCCGTGGAGGATTGGGCGAGCAGTACTTC. This gives the protein CSAPRGGLGEQYF.

This clonotype was detected many times. This chain connects TRBV15 to TRBJ2-5; D may be TRBD2 (6 bases). Germline V gene sequence: CDR1 LNHNV, CDR2 YYDKDF (reference sequence). This CDR3 contains 14 residues. V lost 0 bases to trimming and J lost 3 bases, with 8 bases between them. In DNA, the CDR3 is TGTGCCACCAGCAGAGATGAGCGGGAAGAGACCCAGTACTTC. It yields the protein CATSRDEREETQYF.

Remarks on this clonotype: With a much larger clone just one base away, this may be a read error. The CDR3 end shows no conserved phenylalanine or tryptophan, and so a read error is likely. This chain connects TRBV7-2 to TRBJ2-3; D is possibly TRBD1 or TRBD2 (5 bases each). The CDR3 sequence is 16 residues long. Trimming cost V 4 bases and J 1 base, with 15 bases left between them. CDR1 and CDR2 from the germline V gene are SGHTA and FQGNSA. The CDR3 reads CASSYGTARGTDTQYL. CDR3 nucleotide sequence: TGTGCCAGCAGCTATGGGACGGCCAGGGGCACAGATACGCAGTATCTT.